This is a list of T cell receptor beta chains from one sample in a study of identical twins. TCRdb reanalysed the 5' RACE reads using MiXCR and keeps one entry per CDR3 protein. Among roughly 770,000 distinct CDR3 sequences listed, about 20% were seen once. These data were also reused for a study on T cells expressing NK-cell markers.

Sample: PBMCs. The source is a woman younger than 30 in good health. Both conserved end residues are part of each CDR3. The order of the fields is J gene, D gene, V gene, clone size, CDR3 DNA, CDR3 protein. A D gene is named only where the DNA matches it firmly. Clone size is shown for a subset of rows, as once, few, many or a class of expanded clone.

J: TRBJ1-2
D: -
V: TRBV6-5
size: -
DNA: TGTGCCAGCAGTTTCAGGGGCCATGGCTACACCTTC
CDR3: CASSFRGHGYTF

J: TRBJ2-3
D: TRBD2
V: TRBV12-3/TRBV12-4
size: many
DNA: TGTGCCAGCAGCTTTACCACTAAGCGGGAGCGAACGCAGTATTTT
CDR3: CASSFTTKRERTQYF

J: TRBJ2-7
D: -
V: TRBV27
size: few
DNA: TGTGCCAGCAGTTTAGTGGGGCCGAGGTACGAGCAGTACTTC
CDR3: CASSLVGPRYEQYF

J: TRBJ1-1
D: -
V: TRBV5-1
size: -
DNA: TGCGCCAGCGCGATAACAAGCATGAACACTGAAGCTTTCTTT
CDR3: CASAITSMNTEAFF

J: TRBJ2-1
D: TRBD1
V: TRBV6-1
size: few
DNA: TGTGCCACCAAAGACAGGGGTCTCTACAATGAGCAGTTCTTC
CDR3: CATKDRGLYNEQFF

J: TRBJ1-1
D: TRBD1
V: TRBV20-1
size: few
DNA: TGCAGTGCTAGAGTTTTTAGGCAGGGGGCCACTGAAGCTTTCTTT
CDR3: CSARVFRQGATEAFF

J: TRBJ2-5
D: -
V: TRBV6-1
size: few
DNA: TGTGCCAGCAGAGAGGGTTGGGGAAACGGAGAGACCCAGTACTTC
CDR3: CASREGWGNGETQYF

J: TRBJ2-1
D: -
V: TRBV20-1
size: few
DNA: TGCAGTGCTAGAGAAGCAGGCCGGGGACACAATGAGCAGTTCTTC
CDR3: CSAREAGRGHNEQFF

J: TRBJ2-7
D: -
V: TRBV3-1
size: few
DNA: TGTGCCAGCAGCCAAGAGGAGGGACGTTTTACCTACGAGCAGTACTTC
CDR3: CASSQEEGRFTYEQYF

J: TRBJ2-1
D: TRBD2
V: TRBV24-1
size: few
DNA: TGTGCCACCAGTGATTCTCGGGAGGTCGGCGAGCAGTTCTTC
CDR3: CATSDSREVGEQFF

J: TRBJ2-2
D: -
V: TRBV6-1
size: -
DNA: TGTGCCAGCAGTGCGCGGGTATACACCGGGGAGCTGTTTTTT
CDR3: CASSARVYTGELFF

J: TRBJ2-7
D: -
V: TRBV5-1
size: -
DNA: TGCGCCAGCAGCGGCGCCACTCCCTACGAGCAGTACTTC
CDR3: CASSGATPYEQYF